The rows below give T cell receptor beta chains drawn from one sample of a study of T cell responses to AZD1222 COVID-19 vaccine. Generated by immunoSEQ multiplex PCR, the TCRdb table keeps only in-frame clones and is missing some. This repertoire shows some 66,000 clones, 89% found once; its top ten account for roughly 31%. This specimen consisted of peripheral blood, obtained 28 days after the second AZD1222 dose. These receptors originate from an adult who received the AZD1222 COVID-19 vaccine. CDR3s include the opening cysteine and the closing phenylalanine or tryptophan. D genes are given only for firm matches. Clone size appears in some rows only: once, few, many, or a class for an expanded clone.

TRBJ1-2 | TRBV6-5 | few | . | TGTGCCAGCAGGGCTTCGGGACGGGTAAACTATGGCTACACCTTC | CASRASGRVNYGYTF
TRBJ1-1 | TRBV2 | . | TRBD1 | TGTGCCGGAATAGGGGACAGGGGTGGAAGGGGTCTCTTT | CAGIGDRGGRGLF
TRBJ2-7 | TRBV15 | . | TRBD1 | TGTGCCACCAGCAGGGGCCGGGACAGGGTTGCCTACGAGCAGTACTTC | CATSRGRDRVAYEQYF
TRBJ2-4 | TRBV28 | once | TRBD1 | TGTGCCAGCAGCACCCGGGACAGGGTTGGCAAAAACATTCAGTACTTC | CASSTRDRVGKNIQYF
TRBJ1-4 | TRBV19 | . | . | TGTGCCAGTAGTATATCCAGGGGTGAAAAACTGTTTTTT | CASSISRGEKLFF
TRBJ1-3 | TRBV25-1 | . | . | TGTGCCAGCAGTGAACCCCAGGGGATGGCTGGAAACACCATATATTTT | CASSEPQGMAGNTIYF
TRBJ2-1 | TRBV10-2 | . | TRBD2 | TGCGCCAGCACTGGGACTAGCGGGAGGATTATCGGGAATGAGCAGTTCTTC | CASTGTSGRIIGNEQFF
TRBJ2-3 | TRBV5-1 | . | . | TGCGCCAGCAGCTTGGGGGAAGCCACAGATACGCAGTATTTT | CASSLGEATDTQYF
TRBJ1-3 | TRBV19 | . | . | TGTGCCAGTAGTATAGCCGGGGTTCGAAACACCATATATTTT | CASSIAGVRNTIYF
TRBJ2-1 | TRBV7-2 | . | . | TGTGCCAGCAGCTTCTACAATGAGCAGTTCTTC | CASSFYNEQFF
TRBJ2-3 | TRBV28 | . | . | TGTGCCAGCAGTTTATCCGGGTTAGCCTCTAGCACAGATACGCAGTATTTT | CASSLSGLASSTDTQYF
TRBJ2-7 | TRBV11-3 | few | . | TGTGCCAGCAGCTTGGAAGGCGGCCGGTTCCCCTACGAGCAGTACTTC | CASSLEGGRFPYEQYF
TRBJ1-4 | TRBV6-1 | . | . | TGTGCCAGCAGTGAAGTGGGCAACAATGAAAAACTGTTTTTT | CASSEVGNNEKLFF
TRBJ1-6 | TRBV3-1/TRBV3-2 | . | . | TGTGCCAGCAGCCAATGGGGGGTAGGGCAGGGTAAGAATTCACCCCTCCACTTT | CASSQWGVGQGKNSPLHF
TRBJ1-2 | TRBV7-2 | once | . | TGTGCCAGCAGCTTAGTAGTAACCTATGGCTACACCTTC | CASSLVVTYGYTF
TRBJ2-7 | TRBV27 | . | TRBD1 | TGTGCCAGCAGACTTACCGGACAGGGGACCTACGAGCAGTACTTC | CASRLTGQGTYEQYF
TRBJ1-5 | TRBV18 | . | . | TGTGCCAGCTCACCCGATGACAATCAGCCCCAGCATTTT | CASSPDDNQPQHF
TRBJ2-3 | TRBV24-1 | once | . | TGTGCCACCACGGCGGCAGGGGCGACAGATACGCAGTATTTT | CATTAAGATDTQYF
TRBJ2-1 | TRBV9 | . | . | TGTGCCAGCAGCGTAGCTAACAATGAGCAGTTCTTC | CASSVANNEQFF
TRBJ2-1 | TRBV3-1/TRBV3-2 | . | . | TGTGCCAGCAGCTCCGGGGGTGAGCAGTTCTTC | CASSSGGEQFF
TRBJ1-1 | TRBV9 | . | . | TGTGCCAGCAGCCCTAAAACAGGGACGAACACTGAAGCTTTCTTT | CASSPKTGTNTEAFF
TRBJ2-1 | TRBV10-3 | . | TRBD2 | TGTGCCATCAGTGAGGAGGGGACTAGCGCGAGCAATGAGCAGTTCTTC | CAISEEGTSASNEQFF
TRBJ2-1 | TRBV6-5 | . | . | TGTGCCAGCAGCCAGGGGTGGGATATGGGGAATGAGCAGTTCTTC | CASSQGWDMGNEQFF
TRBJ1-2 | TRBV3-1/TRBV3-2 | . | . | TGTGCCAGCAGCCAGGAACCCTATGGCTACACCTTC | CASSQEPYGYTF
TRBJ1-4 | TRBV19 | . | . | TGTGCCAGTAGTATCACAGTAACTAATGAAAAACTGTTTTTT | CASSITVTNEKLFF
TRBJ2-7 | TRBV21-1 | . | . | TGTGCCAGCAGGCCCGAACAGGGATCCCTCGAGCAGTACTTC | CASRPEQGSLEQYF
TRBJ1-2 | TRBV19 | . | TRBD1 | TGTGCCAGTAGTATTGGGTCTTTCGGGACAGGGAATGGCTACACCTTC | CASSIGSFGTGNGYTF
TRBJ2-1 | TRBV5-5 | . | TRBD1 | TGTGCCAGCAGGCCAGGGGGAGCGGATGAGCAGTTCTTC | CASRPGGADEQFF
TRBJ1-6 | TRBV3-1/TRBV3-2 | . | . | TGTGCCAGCAGCTCCCAGGCGGTCTCACCCCTCCACTTT | CASSSQAVSPLHF
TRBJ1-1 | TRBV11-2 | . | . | TGTGCCAGCAGCTTTAGTGCGAACACTGAAGCTTTCTTT | CASSFSANTEAFF
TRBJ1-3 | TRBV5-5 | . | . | TGTGCCAGCAGCCGGGGGGGTGAAGGAAACACCATATATTTT | CASSRGGEGNTIYF
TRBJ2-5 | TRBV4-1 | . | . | TGCGCCAGCAGCCTTAGGGGAAGCACGGCAGGGTCGCGAGAGACCCAGTACTTC | CASSLRGSTAGSRETQYF
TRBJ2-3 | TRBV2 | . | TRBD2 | TGTGCCAGCAGTTCCCGGACTAGCGTCACAGATACGCAGTATTTT | CASSSRTSVTDTQYF
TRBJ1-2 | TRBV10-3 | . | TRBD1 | TGTGCCATCAGTGAGACCGGGACAGTCGGTGATGGCTACACCTTC | CAISETGTVGDGYTF
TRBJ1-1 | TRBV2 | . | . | TGTGCCAGCAGTGAAGTAGCGCCCCGGTCCCATACTGAAGCTTTCTTT | CASSEVAPRSHTEAFF
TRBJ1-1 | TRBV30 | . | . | TGTGCCTTCTCCTCCGGGACTGAAGCTTTCTTT | CAFSSGTEAFF
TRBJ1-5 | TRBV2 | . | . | TGTGCCAGCAGTACAGGGAATCAGCCCCAGCATTTT | CASSTGNQPQHF
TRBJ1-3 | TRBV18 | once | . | TGTGCCAGCTCACCCCGGGGCGAGGGCACCATATATTTT | CASSPRGEGTIYF
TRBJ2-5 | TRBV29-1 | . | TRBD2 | TGCAGCGTTGCCATCCCGGGACTACAAGAGACCCAGTACTTC | CSVAIPGLQETQYF
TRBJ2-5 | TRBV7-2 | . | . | TGTGCCAGCAGCTTAGATCGAGAGGTCCAGTACTTC | CASSLDREVQYF
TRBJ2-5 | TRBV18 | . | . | TGTGCCAGCTCACCTCAGCAAGAGACCCAGTACTTC | CASSPQQETQYF
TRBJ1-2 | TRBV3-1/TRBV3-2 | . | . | TGTGCCAGCAGCCCCGACAGATATGGCTACACCTTC | CASSPDRYGYTF